These T cell receptor beta chains were read from a single sample in a study of cytomegalovirus exposure and HLA in healthy donors. The repertoire was sequenced with immunoSEQ multiplex PCR; TCRdb's copy has only in-frame clones and lacks some. The table lists about 88,000 clones, roughly 84% of them singletons. The material sequenced was PBMCs. Receptors were obtained from a young woman in good health and CMV-seropositive. Both conserved end residues are part of each CDR3. The D gene is left open where the match is weak. Expanded clones are given a class, and other clones once, few, many or no size at all.

NA | TRBJ1-5 | TRBV5-1 | TRBD1 | CASSPQGARNQPQHF | TGCGCCAGCAGCCCGCAGGGGGCACGCAATCAGCCCCAGCATTTT
NA | TRBJ1-5 | TRBV27 | NA | CASSLFVQGRANQPQHF | TGTGCCAGCAGTTTATTCGTCCAGGGAAGGGCCAATCAGCCCCAGCATTTT
NA | TRBJ2-1 | TRBV4-1 | TRBD1 | CASSYVGTDNNEQFF | TGCGCCAGCAGCTATGTCGGGACAGACAACAATGAGCAGTTCTTC
NA | TRBJ2-7 | TRBV11-3 | TRBD2 | CASSFSGGHEQYF | TGTGCCAGCAGCTTTAGCGGGGGGCACGAGCAGTACTTC
NA | TRBJ1-2 | TRBV10-2 | TRBD1 | CASSEVAGGQADYGYTF | TGCGCCAGCAGTGAAGTAGCCGGGGGACAGGCGGACTATGGCTACACCTTC
NA | TRBJ2-1 | TRBV6-6 | TRBD1 | CASGQGGNNEQFF | TGTGCCAGCGGACAGGGGGGAAACAATGAGCAGTTCTTC
NA | TRBJ2-1 | TRBV11-2 | NA | CASSLGTPTSEQFF | TGTGCCAGCAGCTTAGGGACTCCGACCAGTGAGCAGTTCTTC
NA | TRBJ1-6 | TRBV9 | NA | CASSVASGALHF | TGTGCCAGCAGCGTAGCTTCCGGGGCCCTCCACTTT
once | TRBJ2-7 | TRBV27 | NA | CASSPRRGTYEQYF | TGTGCCAGCAGCCCCAGGAGGGGAACCTACGAGCAGTACTTC
NA | TRBJ2-5 | TRBV20-1 | NA | CSARTGETQYF | TGCAGTGCAAGGACGGGGGAGACCCAGTACTTC
NA | TRBJ2-7 | TRBV18 | NA | CASSPGYGLLGAGRYEQYF | TGTGCCAGCTCACCGGGGTATGGACTGTTGGGGGCAGGGCGCTACGAGCAGTACTTC
once | TRBJ2-2 | TRBV5-1 | TRBD1 | CASSTGTGDRRTGELFF | TGCGCCAGCAGCACCGGGACAGGGGACCGAAGGACCGGGGAGCTGTTTTTT
NA | TRBJ1-2 | TRBV6-5 | NA | CASREGGRFYGYTF | TGTGCCAGCAGGGAAGGAGGGCGGTTCTATGGCTACACCTTC
few | TRBJ1-2 | TRBV6-5 | TRBD1 | CASSYSPGGFGYTF | TGTGCCAGCAGTTACTCGCCAGGGGGCTTCGGCTACACCTTC
NA | TRBJ2-7 | TRBV4-2 | TRBD2 | CASSFSGGDYEQYF | TGTGCCAGCAGCTTTAGCGGGGGGGACTACGAGCAGTACTTC
NA | TRBJ2-7 | TRBV5-1 | NA | CASSPGSNSYEQYF | TGCGCCAGCAGCCCCGGGTCGAATTCCTACGAGCAGTACTTC
once | TRBJ2-3 | TRBV2 | NA | CASNGQGITDTQYF | TGTGCCAGCAACGGTCAGGGTATCACAGATACGCAGTATTTT
NA | TRBJ2-3 | TRBV9 | TRBD2 | CASSEPKSSGGAVDTQYF | TGTGCCAGCAGCGAGCCGAAATCTAGCGGGGGGGCTGTAGATACGCAGTATTTT
few | TRBJ1-2 | TRBV28 | TRBD1 | CASSRTGLGYTF | TGTGCCAGCAGCCGGACAGGTCTCGGCTACACCTTC
NA | TRBJ1-4 | TRBV6-5 | TRBD1 | CASRTDREGKEKLFF | TGTGCCAGCAGGACCGACAGGGAAGGGAAGGAAAAACTGTTTTTT
NA | TRBJ1-1 | TRBV6-5 | TRBD1 | CASSPSTGWAEAFF | TGTGCCAGCAGTCCGTCGACAGGGTGGGCTGAAGCTTTCTTT
NA | TRBJ1-1 | TRBV4-2 | NA | CASSQDRGQYAEAFF | TGTGCCAGCAGCCAGGACCGAGGGCAGTACGCTGAAGCTTTCTTT
NA | TRBJ1-1 | TRBV4-1 | NA | CASRDIGREAFF | TGCGCCAGCAGAGACATAGGCCGTGAAGCTTTCTTT
once | TRBJ2-3 | TRBV2 | NA | CASSEQGPSTDTQYF | TGTGCCAGCAGTGAACAGGGGCCTAGCACAGATACGCAGTATTTT
NA | TRBJ1-1 | TRBV6-6 | NA | CASSYEDFTEAFF | TGTGCCAGCAGTTACGAAGACTTCACTGAAGCTTTCTTT
once | TRBJ2-7 | TRBV14 | TRBD1 | CASFPGGQGTSYEQYF | TGTGCCAGCTTTCCCGGGGGACAGGGGACATCCTACGAGCAGTACTTC
once | TRBJ2-7 | TRBV27 | NA | CASSSPTGREQYF | TGTGCCAGCAGTTCCCCGACAGGAAGGGAGCAGTACTTC
once | TRBJ2-6 | TRBV28 | NA | CASRTETGANVLTF | TGTGCCAGCAGGACAGAGACTGGGGCCAACGTCCTGACTTTC
NA | TRBJ2-7 | TRBV27 | TRBD1 | CASGRWDRRSYEQYF | TGTGCCAGCGGTCGGTGGGACAGGAGATCCTACGAGCAGTACTTC
NA | TRBJ1-5 | TRBV27 | NA | CASRTVYSNQPQHF | TGTGCCAGCCGGACAGTTTATAGCAATCAGCCCCAGCATTTT
NA | TRBJ1-2 | TRBV2 | TRBD1 | CARSGTGGPYGYTF | TGTGCCAGGTCCGGGACAGGGGGTCCCTATGGCTACACCTTC
NA | TRBJ1-5 | TRBV7-9 | NA | CASSLAGQFQPQHF | TGTGCCAGCAGCTTAGCGGGGCAGTTCCAGCCCCAGCATTTT
NA | TRBJ2-7 | TRBV11-2 | TRBD2 | CASSLVGTNSYEQYF | TGTGCCAGCAGCTTAGTTGGGACTAATTCATACGAGCAGTACTTC
NA | TRBJ2-5 | TRBV7-2 | NA | CASSRKTAEETQYF | TGTGCCAGCAGCCGAAAGACAGCTGAAGAGACCCAGTACTTC
NA | TRBJ2-7 | TRBV28 | TRBD1 | CASRVDRDYEQYF | TGTGCCAGCAGGGTGGACAGGGACTACGAGCAGTACTTC
NA | TRBJ1-1 | TRBV7-2 | TRBD1 | CASSSNRGPHTEAFF | TGTGCCAGCAGCTCGAACAGGGGGCCGCACACTGAAGCTTTCTTT
NA | TRBJ1-1 | TRBV7-3 | TRBD1 | CASSFTGAHRKNTEAFF | TGTGCCAGCAGCTTCACAGGGGCCCACCGGAAGAACACTGAAGCTTTCTTT
NA | TRBJ1-1 | TRBV19 | NA | CASSLQVRNTEAFF | TGTGCCAGTAGTTTACAGGTGCGGAACACTGAAGCTTTCTTT
NA | TRBJ2-7 | TRBV19 | TRBD1 | CASSTGQGVREQYF | TGTGCCAGTAGTACGGGACAGGGCGTCAGGGAGCAGTACTTC
NA | TRBJ1-1 | TRBV10-3 | NA | CAITRGRENTEAFF | TGTGCCATCACCCGAGGGAGGGAGAACACTGAAGCTTTCTTT
NA | TRBJ2-2 | TRBV27 | TRBD1 | CASSRQGGGTGELFF | TGTGCCAGCAGCCGACAGGGGGGCGGCACCGGGGAGCTGTTTTTT
NA | TRBJ1-4 | TRBV28 | NA | CASSFSSKGIQINEKLFF | TGTGCCAGCAGTTTTAGTTCAAAGGGGATTCAAATTAATGAAAAACTGTTTTTT
NA | TRBJ2-3 | TRBV7-3 | NA | CASSPPPPVDTQYF | TGTGCCAGCAGCCCACCCCCCCCGGTAGATACGCAGTATTTT
NA | TRBJ1-2 | TRBV18 | TRBD1 | CASSPTTGDYGYTF | TGTGCCAGCTCACCCACGACAGGGGACTATGGCTACACCTTC
once | TRBJ2-7 | TRBV13 | TRBD1 | CASSLAPGQGTNEQYF | TGTGCCAGCAGCTTAGCCCCGGGACAGGGTACGAACGAGCAGTACTTC
NA | TRBJ1-4 | TRBV4-1 | NA | CASSGRTATNEKLFF | TGCGCCAGCAGCGGCAGGACAGCAACTAATGAAAAACTGTTTTTT
NA | TRBJ2-7 | TRBV5-1 | TRBD1 | CASSPQGQGNFYEQYF | TGCGCCAGCAGCCCCCAGGGACAGGGAAATTTCTACGAGCAGTACTTC
NA | TRBJ1-5 | TRBV27 | NA | CASSPLAGGLNQPQHF | TGTGCCAGCAGTCCCCTAGCGGGTGGGCTCAATCAGCCCCAGCATTTT
NA | TRBJ1-2 | TRBV28 | NA | CASSLRGGYYGYTF | TGTGCCAGCAGTTTGCGTGGGGGGTACTATGGCTACACCTTC
NA | TRBJ2-4 | TRBV18 | NA | CASSPFTGTAHLQYF | TGTGCCAGCTCACCATTTACCGGGACTGCACACCTTCAGTACTTC